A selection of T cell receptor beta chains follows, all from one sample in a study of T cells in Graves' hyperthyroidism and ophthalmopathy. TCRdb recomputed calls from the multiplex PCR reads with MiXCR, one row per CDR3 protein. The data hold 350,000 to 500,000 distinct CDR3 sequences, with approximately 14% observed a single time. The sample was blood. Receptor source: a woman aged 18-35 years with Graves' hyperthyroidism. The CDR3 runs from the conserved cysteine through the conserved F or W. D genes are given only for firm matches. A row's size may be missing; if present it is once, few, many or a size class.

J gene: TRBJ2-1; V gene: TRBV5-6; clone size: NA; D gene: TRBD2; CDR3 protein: CASSSGTSGSYNEQLF; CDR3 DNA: TGTGCCAGCAGCTCTGGGACTAGCGGCTCCTACAATGAGCAGCTCTTC
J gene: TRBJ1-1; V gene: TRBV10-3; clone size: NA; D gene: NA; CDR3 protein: CAIREGGAEAFF; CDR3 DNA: TGTGCCATCAGAGAGGGGGGGGCTGAAGCTTTCTTT
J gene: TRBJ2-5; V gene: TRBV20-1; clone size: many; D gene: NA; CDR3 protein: CSASSGQETQYF; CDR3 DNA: TGCAGTGCTAGTAGCGGACAAGAGACCCAGTACTTC
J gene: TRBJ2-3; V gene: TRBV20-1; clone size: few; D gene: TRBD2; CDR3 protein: CSASEASGTTDTQYF; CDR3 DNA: TGCAGTGCTAGTGAGGCTAGCGGGACCACAGATACGCAGTATTTT
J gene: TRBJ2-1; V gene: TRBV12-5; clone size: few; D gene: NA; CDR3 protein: CASGLVTLNLGVGSYNEQFF; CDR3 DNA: TGTGCTAGTGGTTTGGTAACCCTGAACCTCGGGGTAGGGTCCTACAATGAGCAGTTCTTC
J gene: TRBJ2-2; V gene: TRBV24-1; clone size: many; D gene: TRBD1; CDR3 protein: CATSPAMDRYTGELFF; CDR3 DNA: TGTGCCACCAGCCCAGCCATGGACAGGTACACCGGGGAGCTGTTTTTT
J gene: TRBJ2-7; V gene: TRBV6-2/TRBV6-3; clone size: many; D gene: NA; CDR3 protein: CASSYSYGGPTYEQYF; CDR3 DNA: TGTGCCAGCAGTTACTCGTACGGGGGCCCTACCTACGAGCAGTACTTC
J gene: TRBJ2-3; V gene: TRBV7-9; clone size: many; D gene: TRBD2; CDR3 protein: CASSFIAGVTDTQYF; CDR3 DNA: TGTGCCAGCAGCTTCATAGCGGGAGTCACAGATACGCAGTATTTT
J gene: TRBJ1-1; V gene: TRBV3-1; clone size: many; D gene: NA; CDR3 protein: CASSQDPGGNTEAFF; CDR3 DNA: TGTGCCAGCAGCCAAGATCCGGGAGGGAACACTGAAGCTTTCTTT
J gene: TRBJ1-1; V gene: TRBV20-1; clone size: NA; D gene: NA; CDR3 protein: CSGGGEGAEAFF; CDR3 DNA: TGCAGTGGTGGGGGGGAAGGGGCTGAAGCTTTCTTT
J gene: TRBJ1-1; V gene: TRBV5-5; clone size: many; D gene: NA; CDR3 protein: CASSFRDASGKEAFF; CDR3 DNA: TGTGCCAGCAGCTTCCGGGACGCTTCCGGGAAGGAAGCTTTCTTT
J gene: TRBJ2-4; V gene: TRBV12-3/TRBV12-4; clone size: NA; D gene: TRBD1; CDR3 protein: CASRPSTGALAKNIQYF; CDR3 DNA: TGTGCCAGCAGACCCAGCACAGGGGCACTAGCCAAAAACATTCAGTACTTC
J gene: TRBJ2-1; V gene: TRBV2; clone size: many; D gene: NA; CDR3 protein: CASIWGSERADEQFF; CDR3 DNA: TGTGCCAGCATTTGGGGGAGCGAGAGGGCCGATGAGCAGTTCTTC
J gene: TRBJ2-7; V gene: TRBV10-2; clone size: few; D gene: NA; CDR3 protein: CASSEQLNHYEQYF; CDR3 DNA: TGCGCCAGCAGTGAACAGTTAAACCACTACGAGCAGTACTTC
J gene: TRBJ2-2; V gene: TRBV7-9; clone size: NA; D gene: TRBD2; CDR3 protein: CASTRQAGYANTGELFF; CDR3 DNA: TGTGCCAGCACCCGGCAAGCGGGGTACGCGAACACCGGGGAGCTGTTTTTT
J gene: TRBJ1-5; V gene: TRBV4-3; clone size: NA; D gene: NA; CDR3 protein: CASSQEWNREDQPQHF; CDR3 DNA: TGCGCCAGCAGCCAAGAATGGAACAGGGAGGATCAGCCCCAGCATTTT
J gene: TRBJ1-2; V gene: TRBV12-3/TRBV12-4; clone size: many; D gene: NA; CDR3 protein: CASSPTGPRQGYTF; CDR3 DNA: TGTGCCAGCAGTCCAACCGGGCCCCGCCAGGGCTACACCTTC
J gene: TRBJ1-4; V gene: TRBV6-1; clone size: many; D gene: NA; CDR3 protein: CASSEGGTELFF; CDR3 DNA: TGTGCCAGCAGTGAAGGGGGGACGGAACTGTTTTTT